This T cell receptor (beta chain) was retrieved from a study of CD8+ T cells in alopecia areata. The authors extracted RNA and reverse transcribed it into cDNA as the sequencing template. Method: immunoSEQ multiplex PCR; TCRdb's copy keeps in-frame clones and lacks some. Of 200,000 to 250,000 clones in the sample, more than 45% were seen once. Whole-study findings and limits: Normal scalp had lower clonality than lesional scalp, with alopecia totalis/universalis lesions showing this most strongly.

This clone was seen only a few times. Its cognate antigen is unknown. Sequencing used CD4+ T cells sorted from blood, obtained at week 0. The clonotype comes from a human donor with alopecia areata.

The CDR3 DNA reads as TGTGCCTGGAGTGTTCTAGCGGGAAGGGAGACCCAGTACTTC. Its protein is CAWSVLAGRETQYF. The J gene is TRBJ2-5, the V gene TRBV30; 9 positions match TRBD2. CDR3 length: 14 residues. Germline V gives CDR1 GTSNPN, CDR2 SVGIG (reference sequence). The ends lost 0 bases at V and 5 bases at J; junction bases unmatched: 4.